This is a list of T cell receptor beta chains from one sample in a study of graft-versus-host responses after intestinal transplantation. TCRdb keeps only in-frame clones here, not all; method: immunoSEQ multiplex PCR. The table includes 90,000 to 150,000 clones, about 95% detected once. For these receptors, no antigen is known. The specimen comprised unstimulated CD8+ T cells sorted from spleen or lymph node cells, sampled before intestinal transplant. The origin of the receptors is a human donor who received an intestinal transplant. Each CDR3 is given with its conserved first and last residue. A D gene is named only where the DNA matches it firmly.

j_call v_call d_call cdr3_aa
TRBJ2-5 TRBV2 NA CASNVPGGEPIQETQYF
TRBJ1-2 TRBV28 TRBD1 CASSLRGQGFGYTF
TRBJ1-5 TRBV15 TRBD1 CATSPRRTGAQHF
TRBJ1-1 TRBV30 NA CAWISPGTPYMNTEAFF
TRBJ2-3 TRBV28 TRBD2 CAEGAGGADTQYF
NA TRBV4-1 TRBD2 CASSQDPSGTYEQYF
TRBJ2-7 TRBV5-4 TRBD2 CASSSKGTSGRPYEQYF
TRBJ1-4 TRBV9 NA CASSPLSTASREKLFF
TRBJ2-2 TRBV9 TRBD1 CASSARTGNTGELFF
TRBJ2-7 TRBV2 NA CASSPPRIYEQYF
TRBJ2-5 TRBV27 NA CASSPDLRSQETQYF
TRBJ1-5 TRBV7-9 NA CASSLGVAGPQHF
TRBJ2-5 TRBV27 NA CASSGLRGGQETQYF
TRBJ1-2 TRBV19 NA CASSIKLWFLGYTF
TRBJ2-1 TRBV6-1 NA CASSDVDEQFF
TRBJ2-1 TRBV13 NA CASSFDPLSYNEQFF
TRBJ2-1 TRBV27 TRBD2 CASSLRTSGSSYNEQFF
TRBJ2-1 TRBV28 NA CASSLNSNEQFF
TRBJ2-3 TRBV30 TRBD2 CAWSPPSGLAFF
TRBJ1-5 TRBV27 NA CASRARGGEDQPQHF
TRBJ2-7 TRBV6-6 NA CASSRDRRDSFYEQYF
TRBJ2-7 TRBV5-4 NA CASSDGTHGLVRNEQYF
TRBJ2-5 TRBV9 NA CASSVEGWAPQETQYF
TRBJ2-1 TRBV4-1 NA CASSQAFDEQFF
TRBJ2-7 TRBV6-5 TRBD2 CASAETSGLWEQYF
TRBJ2-7 TRBV19 NA CASSPRGTDEQYF
TRBJ1-1 TRBV30 NA CAWILPELYTEAFF
TRBJ1-2 TRBV6-6 TRBD1 CASSSDRGTYGYTF
TRBJ2-7 TRBV7-9 NA CASKPSAAYEQYF
TRBJ2-1 TRBV28 NA CASSYPEEREQFF
TRBJ2-7 TRBV5-1 NA CASSLDWTDLSYEQYF